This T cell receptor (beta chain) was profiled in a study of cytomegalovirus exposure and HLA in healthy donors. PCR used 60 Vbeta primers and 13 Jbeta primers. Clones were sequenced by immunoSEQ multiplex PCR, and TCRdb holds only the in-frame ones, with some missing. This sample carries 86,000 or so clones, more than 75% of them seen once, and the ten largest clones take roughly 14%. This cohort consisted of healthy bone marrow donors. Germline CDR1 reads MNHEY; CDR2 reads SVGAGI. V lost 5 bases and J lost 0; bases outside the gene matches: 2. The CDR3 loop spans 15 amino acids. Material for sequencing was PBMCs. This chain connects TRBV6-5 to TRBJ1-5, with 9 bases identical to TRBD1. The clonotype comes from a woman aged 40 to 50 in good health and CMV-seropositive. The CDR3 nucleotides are TGTGCCAGCAGTGGGGACAGGGATAGCAATCAGCCCCAGCATTTT. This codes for CASSGDRDSNQPQHF.